One sample yielded the 19 T cell receptor beta chains listed below, sequenced in a study of T cells in Graves' hyperthyroidism and ophthalmopathy. Researchers took RNA transcripts and amplified the TCR beta CDR3 regions from them. A first-round RT-PCR of the TCR CDR3 used the HTBI primer set. Via MiXCR, TCRdb re-called the multiplex PCR reads, giving one row per CDR3 protein. The sample shows some 510,000 distinct CDR3 sequences, under 60% of them seen only once. Material: peripheral blood or thyroid tissue (not recorded which). These receptors all come from a woman between 18 and 29 years old with Graves' hyperthyroidism.

Concerning this clonotype: Here the CDR3 omits its conserved ending phenylalanine or tryptophan, so a read error is the likely source. The chain links TRBV5-4 to TRBJ1-4; D might be TRBD1 (5 bases). The germline CDR1 and CDR2 sequences are SGHNT and YYREEE (reference sequence). Deletions cut 0 bases from V and 0 bases from J, with 9 bases between. The CDR3 runs to 16 residues. For the CDR3, the DNA is TGTGCCAGCAGCTTGGCCGGGGCTGCAACTAATGAAAAACTGTTTTCT. Its protein is CASSLAGAATNEKLFS.

This clonotype showed up just a few times. The rearrangement joins TRBV19 to TRBJ1-5; 8 nucleotides line up with TRBD1. The CDR3 length is 16 residues. Germline V gives CDR1 LNHDA, CDR2 SQIVND (reference sequence). V dropped 7 bases and J dropped 7; count of bases not matched to a gene: 15. CDR3 DNA: TGTGCCAGTACCCGAGGGGCGACAGGGGTCGGGCAGCCCCAGCATTTT. Translation gives CASTRGATGVGQPQHF.

The J gene is TRBJ1-5, the V gene TRBV20-1, with 8 bases that match TRBD1. CDR3 length: 13 residues. CDR1 and CDR2 (germline): DFQATT, SNEGSKA (reference sequence). J lost 9 bases, V lost 5 bases, and 9 bases had no gene match. The CDR3 here is CSASTGAGRPQHF. Here the CDR3 DNA reads TGCAGTGCTTCGACAGGGGCGGGAAGGCCCCAGCATTTT.

In its sample, this clonotype was seen many times. The rearrangement uses TRBV7-9 and TRBJ1-5; D gene ambiguous. The V gene's germline CDR1 is SEHNR and CDR2 FQNEAQ (reference sequence). The CDR3 has 15 residues. The germline V and J ends were trimmed by 3 bases and 4 bases, with 13 bases remaining between them. CDR3 sequence reads: CASSFSKTENQPQHF. Written as DNA, the CDR3 is TGTGCCAGCAGCTTTTCAAAGACTGAAAATCAGCCCCAGCATTTT.

The chain links TRBV6-1 to TRBJ1-1; no definite D call. The CDR3 sequence is 13 residues long. Trimming took off 2 bases at V and 4 bases at J, with 8 bases between the two ends. The germline gives CDR1 MNHNS, CDR2 SASEGT. The CDR3 DNA follows: TGTGCCAGCAGTGAACTCTCCTCCACTGAAGCTTTCTTT. Amino acids: CASSELSSTEAFF.

About this clonotype: The CDR3 does not close with the conserved phenylalanine or tryptophan, likely indicating a read error. This chain connects TRBV7-3 to TRBJ2-2; D is undetermined. CDR1 is SGHTA, CDR2 FQGTGA, per germline. This CDR3 spans 13 amino acids. With 5 bases removed from V and 4 bases from J, the gap between germline ends came to 8 bases. The CDR3 loop reads CASSRRLTGELFL. CDR3 coding DNA: TGTGCCAGCAGCCGAAGGCTCACCGGGGAGCTGTTTCTT.

Worth noting for this clonotype: A clone one base away is much larger, so this may be a read error. This CDR3 is missing its conserved last phenylalanine or tryptophan, likely due to a read error. The chain recombines TRBV12-3 or TRBV12-4 with TRBJ1-2; D remains ambiguous. This CDR3 spans 12 amino acids. The ends were cut back, 6 bases at V and 8 bases at J, with 13 bases in the middle. The CDR3: CASSWAERGYTL. DNA for the CDR3: TGTGCCAGCAGCTGGGCGGAACGGGGCTACACCCTC.

In this sample, this clonotype turned up many times. The chain carries TRBV29-1 and TRBJ1-2; unclear D gene. The CDR3 contains 12 residues. The V end lost 8 bases, the J end lost 4 bases, and 14 bases lay between the germline ends. Per germline, CDR1 SQVTM and CDR2 ANQGSEA. The CDR3 protein is CSYARTLYGYTF. DNA for the CDR3: TGCAGCTATGCACGGACCCTCTATGGCTACACCTTC. Full variable domain (remainder filled in from reference TRBV29-1 and TRBJ1-2): SAVISQKPSRDICQRGTSLTIQCQVDSQVTMMFWYRQQPGQSLTLIATANQGSEATYESGFVIDKFPISRPNLTFSTLTVSNMSPEDSSIYLCSYARTLYGYTFGSGTRLTVV.

This clonotype was seen repeatedly, ten times or more. The J gene is TRBJ2-5, the V gene TRBV7-8; the D is unclear. V shed 3 bases and J shed 2 bases, with 10 bases lying between them. The CDR3 is made up of 14 amino acids. Germline V gene sequence: CDR1 SGHVS, CDR2 FQNEAQ. As DNA, the CDR3 is TGTGCCAGCAGCTTCGACCCAACTCAAGAGACCCAGTACTTC. Its translation is CASSFDPTQETQYF.

This clonotype was seen repeatedly, ten times or more. V is TRBV7-9 and J is TRBJ1-2; no reliable D call. Germline V gives CDR1 SEHNR, CDR2 FQNEAQ (reference sequence). V lost 8 bases and J 9 bases, leaving 25 bases between the germline ends. CDR3 length: 15 amino acids. CDR3: CASWATPRATMSYTF. The CDR3, as DNA: TGTGCCAGCTGGGCCACACCTCGGGCCACTATGAGCTACACCTTC.

A word on this clonotype: A much larger clone is a single base away; this may be a read error. The CDR3 DNA reads as TGTGCCAGCAGCTTAATCGGGGGCAACAAAGAGACCCAGTACTTC. Amino acids: CASSLIGGNKETQYF. The rearrangement links TRBV7-9 to TRBJ2-5, with D perhaps TRBD1 or TRBD2 (6 bases each). The V and J ends lost 2 bases and 3 bases respectively, with 13 bases between them. Germline values: CDR1 SEHNR, CDR2 FQNEAQ (reference sequence). This CDR3 spans 15 amino acids.

This chain links TRBV2 with TRBJ1-5, with D perhaps matching TRBD1 (5 bases). From germline, CDR1 is SNHLY and CDR2 FYNNEI. This CDR3 has 13 amino acids. CDR3 in amino acids: CAIGAESNQPQHF. The CDR3 DNA reads TGTGCTATTGGGGCAGAAAGCAATCAGCCCCAGCATTTT.

This clonotype appeared many times. The V gene is TRBV10-3, the J gene TRBJ1-2; D gene ambiguous. Germline V CDR1 and CDR2: ENHRY, SYGVKD. This CDR3 region has 15 residues. Trimming left V 0 bases short and J 8 bases short, with 16 bases between. This chain's CDR3 is CAISESGAWEEGYTF. The CDR3 DNA reads as TGTGCCATCAGTGAGTCCGGTGCCTGGGAGGAGGGCTACACCTTC.

In regard to this clonotype: A much larger clone differs from this one at a single base, so this may be a read error. The chain links TRBV7-2 to TRBJ2-7; 8 bases are shared with TRBD1. The trim removed 7 bases at V and 0 bases at J, leaving 5 bases unmatched. Germline V gene sequence: CDR1 SGHTA, CDR2 FQGNSA. The CDR3 is made up of 14 amino acids. The CDR3 nucleotides read TGTGCCAGCATCCTAGACAGGGGCTCCTACGAGCAGTACTTC. It encodes CASILDRGSYEQYF.

The chain joins TRBV25-1 to TRBJ1-6; 9 nucleotides agree with TRBD1. Trimming cost V 6 bases and J 7 bases; bases outside gene matches: 7. The CDR3 is made up of 15 amino acids. Germline loops: CDR1 MGHDK, CDR2 SYGVNS. The CDR3 sequence: CASSEGQGGNSPLHF. CDR3 coding DNA: TGTGCCAGCAGCGAGGGACAGGGAGGAAATTCACCCCTCCACTTT. The whole variable domain, remainder taken from reference TRBV25-1 and TRBJ1-6, is EADIYQTPRYLVIGTGKKITLECSQTMGHDKMYWYQQDPGMELHLIHYSYGVNSTEKGDLSSESTVSRIRTEHFPLTLESARPSHTSQYLCASSEGQGGNSPLHFGNGTRLTVT.

The chain has TRBV2 and TRBJ2-3, with D unclear. Trimming stripped 2 bases from V and 11 bases from J, with 8 bases between. Germline V gene sequence: CDR1 SNHLY, CDR2 FYNNEI. This CDR3 contains 11 residues. CDR3 sequence reads: CASSERHGQYF. The CDR3 DNA is TGTGCCAGCAGTGAACGGCACGGGCAGTATTTT. The whole variable domain, remainder taken from reference TRBV2 and TRBJ2-3, is EPEVTQTPSHQVTQMGQEVILRCVPISNHLYFYWYRQILGQKVEFLVSFYNNEISEKSEIFDDQFSVERPDGSNFTLKIRSTKLEDSAMYFCASSERHGQYFGPGTRLTVL.

The chain combines TRBV7-9 with TRBJ1-2; D gene ambiguous. The CDR3 runs to 14 residues. The germline gives CDR1 SEHNR, CDR2 FQNEAQ (reference sequence). The V end lost 8 bases, the J end lost 0 bases, and 13 bases lay between the germline ends. In DNA form, the CDR3 reads TGTGCCAGCTCACCAAGGAAAGCTAACTATGGCTACACCTTC. Amino acid sequence: CASSPRKANYGYTF.

The sample holds many counts of this clonotype. The chain uses TRBV2 and TRBJ1-6; 9 nucleotides match TRBD1. CDR3 length: 13 amino acids. The V segment lost 6 bases and the J segment 8 bases; nucleotides outside the gene matches: 2. CDR1 and CDR2 from the germline V gene are SNHLY and FYNNEI. The CDR3 DNA reads TGTGCCAGCAGGGACAGGGGATATTCACCCCTCCACTTT. Protein product: CASRDRGYSPLHF.

The chain is built from TRBV19 and TRBJ1-1; possible D gene TRBD1, 5 bases. The CDR3 length is 15 residues. Between the trimmed V and J ends, which lost 3 bases and 2 bases, there was a span of 13 bases. CDR1 and CDR2 (germline): LNHDA, SQIVND (reference sequence). CDR3 coding DNA: TGTGCCAGTAGTATTATATCGGGGGTCAACACTGAAGCTTTCTTT. Translation gives CASSIISGVNTEAFF.